A selection of T cell receptor beta chains follows, all from one sample in a study of cytomegalovirus exposure and HLA in healthy donors. Profiled with immunoSEQ multiplex PCR; TCRdb holds only in-frame clones, not every one. Seen here are about 140,000 clones, around four fifths observed once, and the top ten hold approximately 1.5%. The sequenced sample was PBMCs. These receptors all stem from a middle-aged man in good health and CMV-seronegative. CDR3s include the opening cysteine and the closing phenylalanine or tryptophan. D genes are given only for firm matches. Clone size is shown for a subset of rows, as once, few, many or a class of expanded clone.

len	v_gene	j_gene	d_gene	abundance	CDR3aa	CDR3nt
14	TRBV4-3	TRBJ2-7	.	.	CASSQLLQGREQYF	TGCGCCAGCAGCCAGCTTCTACAGGGCCGCGAGCAGTACTTC
17	TRBV7-2	TRBJ2-1	TRBD2	.	CASSLVGLAGLSNEQFF	TGTGCCAGCAGCTTAGTTGGGCTAGCGGGCCTTTCCAATGAGCAGTTCTTC
15	TRBV7-9	TRBJ2-7	.	.	CASSVTGTNSYEQYF	TGTGCCAGCAGCGTAACAGGGACCAACTCCTACGAGCAGTACTTC
16	TRBV7-8	TRBJ2-2	.	.	CASSPHAPLAPGELFF	TGTGCCAGCAGCCCACACGCCCCCCTAGCCCCCGGGGAGCTGTTTTTT
17	TRBV11-2	TRBJ1-5	TRBD1	.	CASSLGWTGESNQPQHF	TGTGCCAGCAGCTTAGGATGGACAGGGGAAAGCAATCAGCCCCAGCATTTT
15	TRBV4-3	TRBJ2-5	.	.	CASSQWNRVKETQYF	TGCGCCAGCAGCCAATGGAACAGGGTAAAAGAGACCCAGTACTTC
15	TRBV27	TRBJ2-1	TRBD2	.	CASSPGLAGADEQFF	TGTGCCAGCAGTCCAGGACTAGCGGGAGCGGATGAGCAGTTCTTC
16	TRBV10-1	TRBJ2-6	.	.	CAKSPHGASGANVLTF	TGCGCCAAAAGTCCACATGGGGCCTCTGGGGCCAACGTCCTGACTTTC
16	TRBV9	TRBJ2-2	TRBD1	few	CASSVLQGENTGELFF	TGTGCCAGCAGCGTACTACAGGGGGAGAACACCGGGGAGCTGTTTTTT
15	TRBV10-3	TRBJ2-3	.	.	CAISESSGYTDTQYF	TGTGCCATCAGTGAGTCGAGCGGCTACACAGATACGCAGTATTTT
16	TRBV4-1	TRBJ2-3	TRBD2	.	CASSRAGGISTDTQYF	TGCGCCAGCAGCCGAGCGGGGGGGATATCCACAGATACGCAGTATTTT
13	TRBV5-1	TRBJ1-2	.	.	CASSFNRNYGYTF	TGCGCCAGCAGCTTTAACAGAAACTATGGCTACACCTTC